This T cell receptor beta chain was recorded in a study of early T cells in non-severe SARS-CoV-2 infection. From the 5' RACE reads, TCRdb called clonotypes with MiXCR, one entry per CDR3 protein. The table lists approximately 64,000 distinct CDR3 sequences, roughly a fifth of them singletons. This clonotype has only a few counts. Germline CDR1 and CDR2: SGHTA and FQGTGA. V was clipped by 5 bases and J by 1 base, with 11 bases between them. This CDR3 contains 14 residues. The TCR comes from an adult who was a healthcare worker with PCR-confirmed SARS-CoV-2 infection or an uninfected control (not recorded which). This sequence joins TRBV7-3 and TRBJ2-5; D remains ambiguous. The sample here was whole blood, taken at baseline. CDR3 sequence (DNA): TGTGCCAGCAGCCCGACGGGCCCCCAAGAGACCCAGTACTTC. Encoded protein: CASSPTGPQETQYF.